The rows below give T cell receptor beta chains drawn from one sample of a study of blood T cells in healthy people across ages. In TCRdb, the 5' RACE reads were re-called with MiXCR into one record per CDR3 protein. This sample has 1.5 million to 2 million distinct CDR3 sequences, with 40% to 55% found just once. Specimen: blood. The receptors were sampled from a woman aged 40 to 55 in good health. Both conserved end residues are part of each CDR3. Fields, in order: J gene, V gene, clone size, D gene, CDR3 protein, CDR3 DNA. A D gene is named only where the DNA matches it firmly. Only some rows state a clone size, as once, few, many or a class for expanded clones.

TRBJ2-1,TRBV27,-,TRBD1,CASSLKGARWEQFF,TGTGCCAGCAGTTTAAAGGGGGCGAGGTGGGAGCAGTTCTTC
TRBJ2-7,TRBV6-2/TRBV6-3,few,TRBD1,CATRDRDYEQYF,TGTGCCACCCGGGACAGGGACTACGAGCAGTACTTC
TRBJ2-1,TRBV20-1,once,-,CSAAGYSYEQFF,TGCAGTGCTGCGGGATACTCATATGAGCAGTTCTTC
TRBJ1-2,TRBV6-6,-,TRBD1,CASSYQGQGTF,TGTGCCAGCAGTTACCAGGGACAGGGCACCTTC
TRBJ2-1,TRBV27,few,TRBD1,CASSLQQGAGNEQFF,TGTGCCAGCAGTTTACAGCAGGGGGCGGGAAATGAGCAGTTCTTC
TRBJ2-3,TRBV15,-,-,CATSRNGRGASAITDMQYF,TGTGCCACCAGCAGGAACGGTAGGGGAGCTAGCGCCATCACAGATATGCAGTATTTT
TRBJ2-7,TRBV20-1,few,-,CSARGGAGSSYEQYF,TGCAGTGCTCGAGGAGGGGCGGGAAGCTCCTACGAGCAGTACTTC
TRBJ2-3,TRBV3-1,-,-,CASRPEGVTDTQYF,TGTGCCAGCAGGCCGGAAGGGGTCACAGATACGCAGTATTTT
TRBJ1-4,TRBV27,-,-,CASSSARVEKLFF,TGTGCCAGCAGTTCCGCTCGGGTTGAAAAACTGTTTTTT
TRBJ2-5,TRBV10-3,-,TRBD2,CAISEGEGPQETQYF,TGTGCCATCAGTGAGGGGGAGGGGCCACAAGAGACCCAGTACTTC
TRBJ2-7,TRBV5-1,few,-,CASSLGPRGRVPTSENEQYF,TGCGCCAGCAGCCTGGGCCCTCGGGGCAGGGTGCCCACTAGTGAGAATGAGCAGTACTTC
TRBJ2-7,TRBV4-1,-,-,CASSLKTGITYEQYF,TGCGCCAGCAGCCTAAAAACAGGGATCACCTACGAGCAGTACTTC
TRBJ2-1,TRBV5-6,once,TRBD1,CASSLRDRGPVDYNEQFF,TGTGCCAGCAGCTTGCGGGACAGGGGGCCCGTCGACTACAATGAGCAGTTCTTC
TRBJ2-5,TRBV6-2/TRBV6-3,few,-,CASSEFGVEYF,TGTGCCAGCAGTGAATTCGGGGTTGAGTACTTC
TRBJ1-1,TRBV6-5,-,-,CASSRRVTRAEAFF,TGTGCCAGCAGCCGCCGGGTCACAAGGGCTGAAGCTTTCTTT